This T cell receptor beta chain appears in the sequencing data of a study of blood T cells in healthy people across ages. Study-level background: About one barcoded TCR beta cDNA was captured per two T cells.

Overall study findings and caveats: Estimates of total diversity, which came from one million sequenced T cells, were considered to be underestimates.

Germline lookup yields CDR1 MDHEN and CDR2 SYDVKM. This CDR3 has 12 amino acids. V lost 1 base to trimming and J lost 9 bases, with 7 bases between them. For the second PCR, which ran for about 6 to 12 cycles, a sample-barcoded 5' primer and a J-beta primer mix were used. Per sample, CDR3-containing paired-end reads numbered at least 2.5 million. In TCRdb, the 5' RACE reads were re-called with MiXCR into one record per CDR3 protein. The repertoire consists of about 1.4 million distinct CDR3 sequences, with approximately 59% occurring once and the leading ten covering roughly 6.3%. In each sample, at least 6.5 million PBMCs were isolated. The table lists this clonotype with a few counts. Its antigen remains unknown.

The TCR sequence derives from a man between 18 and 29 years old in good health. The sample comprised blood. The chain recombines TRBV28 with TRBJ1-5; D is ambiguous. The DNA for the CDR3 is TGTGCCAGCAGTTTATTTGGGTGGCCCCAGCATTTT. Its translation is CASSLFGWPQHF.